These T cell receptor beta chains were read from a single sample in a study of cytomegalovirus exposure and HLA in healthy donors. Sequenced by immunoSEQ multiplex PCR; TCRdb stores in-frame clones only, minus some. This table has just over 150,000 clones, less than 90% appearing once. What was sequenced was PBMCs. The receptors shown here come from a male donor in good health and CMV-seropositive. CDR3s include the opening cysteine and the closing phenylalanine or tryptophan. D genes are given only for firm matches. Clone size is not always given. Where it is, it says once, few, many or a class for expanded clones.

>TRBD2|.|TRBJ2-1|TRBV7-9
TGTGCTGTCGTAGCGGGAGGGCCGGTCAATGAGCAGTTCTTC
CAVVAGGPVNEQFF
>.|.|TRBJ2-7|TRBV2
TGTGCCAGCGATACAGGGTATAGGTCTATCGAGCAGTACTTC
CASDTGYRSIEQYF
>.|.|TRBJ1-2|TRBV5-6
TGTGCCAGCAGCCCGGACACGGGTGGCTACACCTTC
CASSPDTGGYTF
>TRBD2|.|TRBJ2-1|TRBV19
TGTGCCAGTAGTACCCCAGCCCGCACTAGCGGATTCTACAATGAGCAGTTCTTC
CASSTPARTSGFYNEQFF
>.|.|TRBJ1-1|TRBV29-1
TGCAGCGTTACCCCCCCAGGGATCCCTGAAGCTTTCTTT
CSVTPPGIPEAFF
>TRBD1|.|TRBJ1-2|TRBV27
TGTGCCAGCAGCCGTAGGGGCCGAGACAGGGGCCATGGCTACACCTTC
CASSRRGRDRGHGYTF
>.|once|TRBJ2-2|TRBV19
TGTGCCAGTAGTACAGGGTACACCGGGGAGCTGTTTTTT
CASSTGYTGELFF
>TRBD2|.|TRBJ2-3|TRBV30
TGTGCCTGGAGTAGGAGCGGGAGGGTGGCAGATACGCAGTATTTT
CAWSRSGRVADTQYF
>.|.|TRBJ2-1|TRBV6-5
TGTGCCAGCAGTTACAACCTCCTGAGCTCCTACAATGAGCAGTTCTTC
CASSYNLLSSYNEQFF
>TRBD1|few|TRBJ2-6|TRBV7-8
TGTGCCAGCAGCATTACAGGGGCTGGGGCCAACGTCCTGACTTTC
CASSITGAGANVLTF
>.|.|TRBJ2-3|TRBV19
TGTGCCAGTAGAGGGGCATCTGCTAGCACAGATACGCAGTATTTT
CASRGASASTDTQYF
>TRBD1|.|TRBJ2-7|TRBV2
TGTGCCAGCGGGGGTAGGGGGCTCTACGAGCAGTACTTC
CASGGRGLYEQYF
>TRBD2|.|TRBJ2-1|TRBV7-8
TGTGCCAGCAGCCCGACGCGGGAGGGTCGGTACAATGAGCAGTTCTTC
CASSPTREGRYNEQFF
>.|.|TRBJ2-1|TRBV25-1
TGTGCCAGCAGTAGAGGGGGGGCCAGTGAGCAGTTCTTC
CASSRGGASEQFF
>.|.|TRBJ1-1|TRBV7-6
TGTGCCAGCAGCTCTAGAAGGACAGACATGAACACTGAAGCTTTCTTT
CASSSRRTDMNTEAFF
>TRBD2|.|TRBJ2-3|TRBV5-1
TGCGCCAGCAGTCTAGCGGGAGGGCCGGGAGATACGCAGTATTTT
CASSLAGGPGDTQYF
>.|.|TRBJ2-3|TRBV19
TGTGCCAGTAGTGTTAGCGGAGCCACAGATACGCAGTATTTT
CASSVSGATDTQYF
>.|.|TRBJ2-7|TRBV7-8
TGTGCCAGCAGGCCCGTTGAGGGAGTGGAAGAGCAGTACTTC
CASRPVEGVEEQYF
>.|.|TRBJ1-1|TRBV5-5
TGTGCCAGCAGCCCTCAGGGATATCCTACTGAGGCTTTCTTT
CASSPQGYPTEAFF
>.|.|TRBJ2-1|TRBV19
TGTGCCAGTAGTATACGTCAGGGTATGCTCAATGAGCAGTTCTTC
CASSIRQGMLNEQFF
>.|.|TRBJ2-1|TRBV6-5
TGTGCCAGCAGTTACTCTACAAATGGCGGATACAATGAGCAGTTCTTC
CASSYSTNGGYNEQFF
>.|.|TRBJ2-1|TRBV19
TGTGCCAGCCTGATCCCCAGCTCCTACAATGAGCAGTTCTTC
CASLIPSSYNEQFF
>TRBD2|.|TRBJ2-2|TRBV27
TGTGCCAGCAGTTCCCCGGGACTAGCGGGGGGCCGAGGGCTGTTTTTT
CASSSPGLAGGRGLFF
>.|.|TRBJ1-2|TRBV10-3
TGTGCCATCAGTGCGGGGAAACAGAGGAACAACTATGGCTACACCTTC
CAISAGKQRNNYGYTF